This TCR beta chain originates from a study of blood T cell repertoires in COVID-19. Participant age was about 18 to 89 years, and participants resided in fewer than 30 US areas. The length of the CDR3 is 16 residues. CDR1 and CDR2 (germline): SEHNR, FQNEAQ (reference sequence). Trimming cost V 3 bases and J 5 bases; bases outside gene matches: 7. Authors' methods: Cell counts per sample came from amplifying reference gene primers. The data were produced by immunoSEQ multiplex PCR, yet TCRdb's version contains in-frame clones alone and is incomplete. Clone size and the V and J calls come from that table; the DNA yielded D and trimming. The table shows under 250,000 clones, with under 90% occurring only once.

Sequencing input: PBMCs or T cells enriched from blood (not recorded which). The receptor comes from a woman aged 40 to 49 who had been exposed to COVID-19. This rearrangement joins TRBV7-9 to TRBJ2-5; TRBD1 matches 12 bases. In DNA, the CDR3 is TGTGCCAGCAGCTTGTCCGGGACAGGGGGCCGGGAGACCCAGTACTTC. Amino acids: CASSLSGTGGRETQYF.